This record covers a single TCR beta chain. The antigen is undetermined. This clone may be a read error of a much larger clone one base away. This specimen comes from a study of CD8+CD57+ T cells in acquired aplastic anemia. About the research overall: The average for DNA from sorted CD4+ and CD8+ cells was roughly 3 ug. In CD4+ cells, healthy donors produced an average of about 10.8 million reads. Study-wide points: Both patients and controls carried the same twenty-nine CD8+ CDR3 sequences. Patients and controls were not found to differ significantly in CD8+ Simpson's diversity.

The use of genomic DNA as template underpinned the TCR beta VDJ and CDR3 profiling. TCRdb recomputed calls from the reads with MiXCR, one row per CDR3 protein. The table lists 180,000 or so distinct CDR3 sequences, 40% to 50% of them singletons, with 2.5% to 3.5% in the top ten. This clonotype originated in a human donor in good health. The sequenced sample consisted of sorted CD4+, CD8+, or CD8+CD57+ T cells (not recorded which) from PBMCs.

The CDR3, as DNA: TGTGCCAGCAGTCGACAGGGAGGTGGGTCCGGGGAGCTGTCTTTT. Amino acid sequence: CASSRQGGGSGELSF. The chain couples TRBV5-8 to TRBJ2-2; D is possibly TRBD1 (7 bases). Germline V CDR1 and CDR2: SGHTS, YDEGEE. CDR3 size: 15 residues. The full variable domain, rest sourced from reference TRBV5-8 and TRBJ2-2, is EAGVTQSPTHLIKTRGQQATLRCSPISGHTSVYWYQQALGLGLQFLLWYDEGEERNRGNFPPRFSGRQFPNYSSELNVNALELEDSALYLCASSRQGGGSGELSFGEGSRLTVL.